Listed below are T cell receptor beta chains from one sample, sequenced in a study of T cell responses to AZD1222 COVID-19 vaccine. The protocol was immunoSEQ multiplex PCR, while the TCRdb copy is restricted to in-frame clones and leaves out a portion. The sample contains 150,000 to 200,000 clones, around 95% of which appear only once. The sample here was peripheral blood, taken on day 0 of AZD1222 vaccination. The origin of the receptors is an adult in good health. Both conserved end residues are part of each CDR3. D genes are given only for firm matches. Only part of the rows carry a size: once, few, many, or a class if the clone is expanded.

DNA	CDR3	D	size	V	J
TGTGCCAGCAGTGAATATCCCAACTACGAGCAGTACTTC	CASSEYPNYEQYF	-	-	TRBV6-1	TRBJ2-7
TGTGCCAGCAGCCCCCCCGGGACTAGCGGGAGGGAAAAGTTCTTC	CASSPPGTSGREKFF	TRBD2	-	TRBV7-3	TRBJ2-1
TGTGCCAGCAGCTTAGGAGGGGGCCGGGACAGTAGGAATAATTCACCCCTCCACTTT	CASSLGGGRDSRNNSPLHF	TRBD1	-	TRBV7-9	TRBJ1-6
TGTGCCATCAGTGGTAGGGCCCCGAACACTGAAGCTTTCTTT	CAISGRAPNTEAFF	-	-	TRBV10-3	TRBJ1-1
TGTGCCAGCAGCCCGGGACAGGGTCTCGGCTATGGCTACACCTTC	CASSPGQGLGYGYTF	TRBD1	once	TRBV3-1/TRBV3-2	TRBJ1-2
TGCGCCAGCAGCTTCTACAAGATAGCGGGAGGGAAACCAGAGACCCAGTACTTC	CASSFYKIAGGKPETQYF	TRBD2	-	TRBV5-1	TRBJ2-5
TGTGCCAGCAGCCGGGCAGGGGCAGTGAACACTGAAGCTTTCTTT	CASSRAGAVNTEAFF	-	-	TRBV5-4	TRBJ1-1
TGTGCCATCAGGGGGGGGGACAGGGGCCCCGAGCAGTACTTC	CAIRGGDRGPEQYF	TRBD1	-	TRBV10-3	TRBJ2-7
TGTGCCAGCAGCTTGATGCCCGCCAAAAACATTCAGTACTTC	CASSLMPAKNIQYF	-	-	TRBV7-2	TRBJ2-4
TGTGCCATCAGTACCAGCGGGAGCTCCTACGAGCAGTACTTC	CAISTSGSSYEQYF	TRBD2	-	TRBV10-3	TRBJ2-7
TGTGCCAGCCACCCATGGTCGAGCGGGTTTTCCTACAATGAGCAGTTCTTC	CASHPWSSGFSYNEQFF	-	-	TRBV21-1	TRBJ2-1
TGCGCCAGCAGCTTGGAGGCAGCCATGAACACTGAAGCTTTCTTT	CASSLEAAMNTEAFF	-	-	TRBV5-1	TRBJ1-1
TGTGCCACCAGGGGACTAGCGGCCTACGAGCAGTACTTC	CATRGLAAYEQYF	TRBD2	-	TRBV24-1	TRBJ2-7
TGTGCCAGCAGTGTAAGTTCTGCGCGGGTCCGGGGAACAAATGAGCAGTTCTTC	CASSVSSARVRGTNEQFF	-	-	TRBV6-1	TRBJ2-1
TGTGCCAGCAGTCTGGGTCGGGGCCCCTTTAATGATGGCTACACCTTC	CASSLGRGPFNDGYTF	-	-	TRBV9	TRBJ1-2
TGTGCCACCTCTGGAGTGGGGACCCCCGGTAACTACGAGCAGTACTTC	CATSGVGTPGNYEQYF	-	-	TRBV28	TRBJ2-7
TGTGCCTCCTACGCTCGGATTAGGGACACTAATCACCGAAAGCCTGGGGGTAACTATGGCTACACCTTC	CASYARIRDTNHRKPGGNYGYTF	-	-	TRBV2	TRBJ1-2
TGTGCCAGCAGGGGGGGGGAGGCCTTTAATGAAAAACTGTTTTTT	CASRGGEAFNEKLFF	-	-	TRBV6-5	TRBJ1-4
TGTGCCAGACTAGCCGACTGCCTCTACGAGCAGTACTTC	CARLADCLYEQYF	-	-	TRBV5-3	TRBJ2-7
TGTGCCAGCAGTCGAGTCTCTTCACCCCTCCACTTT	CASSRVSSPLHF	-	-	TRBV12-3/TRBV12-4	TRBJ1-6
TGTGCCAGCTCACCGGGGGCGCGGGGAAACATTCAGTACTTC	CASSPGARGNIQYF	-	-	TRBV18	TRBJ2-4
TGTGCCAGCAGTTCCCTGCAACGGTGGGAGGAGACCCAGTACTTC	CASSSLQRWEETQYF	-	-	TRBV27	TRBJ2-5
TGTGCCAGCAGTGAGGACAGAACGAACACTGAAGCTTTCTTT	CASSEDRTNTEAFF	-	-	TRBV28	TRBJ1-1
TGCGCCAGCAGCTTAGGGGGGCAGGGCGGCGGCTACACCTTC	CASSLGGQGGGYTF	-	-	TRBV5-1	TRBJ1-2
TGTGCCAGCACCATAGAGGGGCATGCTGGAGGCTACACCTTC	CASTIEGHAGGYTF	-	-	TRBV7-9	TRBJ1-2
TGTGCCAGCAGCCCTTCGGGGACAGGGAGTTACGAGCAGTACTTC	CASSPSGTGSYEQYF	TRBD1	-	TRBV2	TRBJ2-7
TGTGCCAGCAGCCCCAGAGATCGGGCTTTCTTT	CASSPRDRAFF	-	-	TRBV12-3/TRBV12-4	TRBJ1-1
TGTGCCAGCAGCCAAACCCTAGCGGGAGGGCAGTTCTTC	CASSQTLAGGQFF	TRBD2	-	TRBV14	TRBJ2-1
TGTGCCAGCAGCCAAGTTTTCGGGATCGGGACCGGGGAGCTGTTTTTT	CASSQVFGIGTGELFF	-	-	TRBV3-1/TRBV3-2	TRBJ2-2
TGTGCCAGCAGTCTTGGGACTCAAGACACGGAGACCCAGTACTTC	CASSLGTQDTETQYF	-	many	TRBV6-2/TRBV6-3	TRBJ2-5
TGTGCCAGCATCCCTTTGGGGGGACAGGGCAGATACGAGCAGTACTTC	CASIPLGGQGRYEQYF	TRBD1	-	TRBV28	TRBJ2-7
TGCAGTGTCGGCGCAGATACGCAGTATTTT	CSVGADTQYF	-	-	TRBV20-1	TRBJ2-3
TGTGCCAGCAGCTCCCCGGGACAGAGCCCTAACTATGGCTACACCTTC	CASSSPGQSPNYGYTF	TRBD1	-	TRBV7-9	TRBJ1-2
TGTGCCAGTAGCTCGGGAGAGGGGGGATACGAGCAGTACTTC	CASSSGEGGYEQYF	-	once	TRBV19	TRBJ2-7
TGTGCCAGCAACGTCGACAGGGGGCGTCAGCCCCAGCATTTT	CASNVDRGRQPQHF	TRBD1	-	TRBV2	TRBJ1-5
TGTGCCACCAGCAGAGTACGGTATAGCAATCAGCCCCAGCATTTT	CATSRVRYSNQPQHF	-	-	TRBV15	TRBJ1-5
TGTGCCAGCAGCTGGGGACTTCCCAGCTCCTACGAGCAGTACTTC	CASSWGLPSSYEQYF	-	-	TRBV14	TRBJ2-7
TGTGCCAGCGGCCTCCTGGGGGAGGCGGGGGAGACCCAGTACTTC	CASGLLGEAGETQYF	-	-	TRBV5-4	TRBJ2-5
TGTGCCAGCAGTGAAAACAGACCGGAAGCTTTCTTT	CASSENRPEAFF	-	-	TRBV2	TRBJ1-1
TGTGCCAGCAGCTTGGAATTAGACGCCTACGAGCAGTACTTC	CASSLELDAYEQYF	-	-	TRBV5-4	TRBJ2-7
TGTGCCAGCAGTTCACCCCAGAGTTCGGGAAATGAGCAGTTCTTC	CASSSPQSSGNEQFF	-	-	TRBV27	TRBJ2-1